A single sample gave rise to the 24 T cell receptor beta chains below, sequenced in a study of T cells expressing NK-cell markers. TCRdb reprocessed the 5' RACE reads, with one entry per CDR3 protein and no DNA. This sample's clone table lists about 180,000 distinct CDR3 sequences. Sequencing was performed on blood T cells: a sorted CD56 or NKG2C T cell subset, CD4+ or CD8+ T cells, or bulk PBMC T cells (not recorded which). These receptors all come from a man aged 18 to 69 in good health.

The V call is TRBV3-1, the J call TRBJ1-1. CDR1 and CDR2 (germline): LGHDT, YNNKEL (reference sequence). The CDR3 is 14 residues long. The CDR3 here is CASSFDTATTEAFF.

The chain combines TRBV15 with TRBJ2-3; TCRdb reports TRBD1, a call that lacks DNA to check it against. Germline V gene data show CDR1 as LNHNV and CDR2 as YYDKDF (reference sequence). CDR3 length: 16 amino acids. The CDR3 loop is CATSRVGRGRSDTQYF.

The V call is TRBV19, the J call TRBJ2-5. Germline V gives CDR1 LNHDA, CDR2 SQIVND (reference sequence). There are 13 residues in the CDR3. The CDR3 sequence is CASSIHSKETQYF.

V and J are TRBV2 and TRBJ2-1; TCRdb calls TRBD1, which cannot be checked without DNA. Germline loops: CDR1 SNHLY, CDR2 FYNNEI. The CDR3 is 14 residues long. Here the CDR3 reads CASSGRTTYNEQFF.

V is TRBV11-1 and J is TRBJ2-1; TCRdb names TRBD2, which stays unverified in the absence of DNA. CDR1 is SGHAT, CDR2 FQDESV, per germline (reference sequence). The CDR3 contains 19 residues. This chain's CDR3 is CASSPRLAGAPTSYNEQFF.

This chain joins TRBV10-2 and TRBJ1-1. Germline loops: CDR1 WSHSY, CDR2 SAAADI. The CDR3 totals 12 residues. The CDR3 sequence: CASSESLTEAFF.

This sequence joins TRBV7-9 and TRBJ2-5. Germline loops: CDR1 SEHNR, CDR2 FQNEAQ (reference sequence). The CDR3 sequence is 15 residues long. This CDR3 is CASSSLFGRQETQYF. The full variable domain, completed using reference TRBV7-9 and TRBJ2-5, is DTGVSQNPRHKITKRGQNVTFRCDPISEHNRLYWYRQTLGQGPEFLTYFQNEAQLEKSRLLSDRFSAERPKGSFSTLEIQRTEQGDSAMYLCASSSLFGRQETQYFGPGTRLLVL.

The chain is built from TRBV15 and TRBJ2-7. Germline CDR1 reads LNHNV; CDR2 reads YYDKDF (reference sequence). CDR3 length: 13 amino acids. This CDR3 is CATSIETTAEQYF.

The rearrangement uses TRBV9 and TRBJ2-2; TCRdb's D call, TRBD1, is unchecked because there is no DNA. This CDR3 contains 17 residues. The V gene's germline CDR1 is SGDLS and CDR2 YYNGEE. CDR3 protein: CASSSSLAGSNTGELFF.

This rearrangement joins TRBV6-4 to TRBJ2-1; TCRdb indicates TRBD1, and absent DNA this call remains unverified. Germline values: CDR1 MRHNA, CDR2 SNTAGT. The CDR3 totals 15 residues. The CDR3 region is CASSETTGEFDEQFF.

The rearrangement uses TRBV12-3 or TRBV12-4 and TRBJ2-2. This CDR3 is built from 15 residues. The chain's CDR3 is CASSLAEFQTGELFF.

J is TRBJ2-7 and V is TRBV3-1. The length of the CDR3 is 12 residues. The germline gives CDR1 LGHDT, CDR2 YNNKEL (reference sequence). This CDR3 reads CASSQDNYEQYF.

The rearrangement joins TRBV28 to TRBJ2-3; TCRdb selects TRBD1, and the lack of DNA leaves this call unchecked. The germline V gene encodes CDR1 MDHEN and CDR2 SYDVKM. This CDR3 comprises 15 residues. CDR3 amino acids: CASSSRGDGTDTQYF.

The V and J genes are TRBV12-3 or TRBV12-4 and TRBJ2-1; the TRBD2 assignment by TCRdb is unverifiable without DNA. The CDR3 is 11 amino acids. The CDR3 is CASDYGNEQFF.

The gene calls are TRBV27 and TRBJ2-7; with no DNA, the TCRdb D assignment of TRBD1 cannot be verified. The CDR3 sequence is 15 residues long. Germline V gene sequence: CDR1 MNHEY, CDR2 SMNVEV (reference sequence). CDR3 loop: CASSLSRGPPYEQYF.

This chain links TRBV6-5 with TRBJ2-7. In germline, CDR1 is MNHEY, CDR2 SVGAGI. The CDR3 contains 14 residues. The CDR3 sequence: CASSFSTGSYEQYF.

The chain joins TRBV28 to TRBJ2-5; the D call from TCRdb, TRBD1, cannot be confirmed without DNA. In germline, CDR1 is MDHEN, CDR2 SYDVKM. The CDR3 is 15 residues long. The CDR3 spells CASTPQGVHTETQYF. Full variable domain (outside the CDR3, taken from reference TRBV28 and TRBJ2-5): DVKVTQSSRYLVKRTGEKVFLECVQDMDHENMFWYRQDPGLGLRLIYFSYDVKMKEKGDIPEGYSVSREKKERFSLILESASTNQTSMYLCASTPQGVHTETQYFGPGTRLLVL.

V and J are TRBV6-5 and TRBJ1-4; TCRdb picks TRBD1, but there is no DNA to check that call. Germline CDR1 is MNHEY and CDR2 is SVGAGI. The CDR3 consists of 15 residues. CDR3 loop: CASSYSSPASEKLFF.

This chain uses TRBV7-3 with TRBJ2-1; TCRdb gives TRBD2 as the D gene, but with no DNA this cannot be confirmed. CDR3 size: 16 residues. Germline V gene lookup returns CDR1 SGHTA and CDR2 FQGTGA. This CDR3 is CASSLNGGETYNEQFF. Based on the CDR3 plus reference TRBV7-3 and TRBJ2-1, the full variable domain is GAGVSQTPSNKVTEKGKYVELRCDPISGHTALYWYRQSLGQGPEFLIYFQGTGAADDSGLPNDRFFAVRPEGSVSTLKIQRTERGDSAVYLCASSLNGGETYNEQFFGPGTRLTVL.

The J gene is TRBJ2-7, the V gene TRBV2; absent DNA, TCRdb's TRBD1 call cannot be checked. The CDR3 has 13 amino acids. Germline loops: CDR1 SNHLY, CDR2 FYNNEI. CDR3 in amino acids: CASSPLSPLEQYF.

The rearrangement joins TRBV12-3 or TRBV12-4 to TRBJ1-6; without DNA, the TCRdb call of TRBD1 cannot be checked. The CDR3 loop spans 15 amino acids. The CDR3 sequence: CASSPLDSYNSPLHF.

The chain combines TRBV4-1 with TRBJ2-3. Germline values: CDR1 MGHRA, CDR2 YSYEKL. This CDR3 contains 15 residues. The CDR3 reads CASSQERPNTDTQYF.

The V call is TRBV5-4, the J call TRBJ2-3; the TRBD1 assignment by TCRdb is unverifiable without DNA. The CDR3 has 16 amino acids. Looked up from germline, CDR1 is SGHNT and CDR2 is YYREEE (reference sequence). The CDR3 reads CASSLADRPTTDTQYF.

The V call is TRBV9, the J call TRBJ2-4; with no DNA, the TCRdb D assignment of TRBD2 cannot be verified. The CDR3 covers 14 residues. Germline V gene data show CDR1 as SGDLS and CDR2 as YYNGEE. This chain's CDR3 is CASSALAGGYIQYF.